The clone carrying this T cell receptor beta chain was counted ten times or more. These data belong to a study of Graves' ophthalmopathy and Graves' hyperthyroidism. Germline trimming cut 3 bases from V and 2 bases from J; bases unmatched to any gene: 4. CDR1 is DFQATT and CDR2 is SNEGSKA in the germline V gene (reference sequence). The length of the CDR3 is 15 residues. Amplification of TCR beta CDR3 regions used RNA transcripts. RT-PCR in the first round used HTBI primers; a second-round multiplex PCR followed. TCRdb analysed the multiplex PCR reads with MiXCR anew, one entry per CDR3 protein. The sample has hundreds of thousands of distinct CDR3 sequences; about a fifth are singletons. Newly diagnosed hyperthyroidism donors, aged 18 to 65, duration under 2 months.

This receptor was taken from a woman aged 18 to 35 with stable Graves' hyperthyroidism. Some clones in this sample may be carry-over from other donors' samples. The genes are TRBV20-1 and TRBJ2-5, with 12 nucleotides matching TRBD2. Sequences were obtained from peripheral blood. The CDR3 protein is CSASRLAGEQETQYF. The CDR3 coding sequence is TGCAGTGCTAGCCGACTAGCGGGGGAGCAAGAGACCCAGTACTTC.